This T cell receptor beta chain was observed in a study of T cells in Graves' hyperthyroidism and ophthalmopathy. RNA transcripts were the template for amplifying TCR beta CDR3 regions. Primed by the HTBI set, a first-round RT-PCR was run on the TCR CDR3. TCRdb independently ran MiXCR on the multiplex PCR reads; one entry per CDR3 protein. Of under 300,000 distinct CDR3 sequences in the sample, approximately 23% were seen once. Germline V lookup: CDR1 SNHLY, CDR2 FYNNEI. This CDR3 has 16 amino acids. V was pared by 6 bases and J by 0 bases, with 15 bases between. V is TRBV2 and J is TRBJ2-4, with D perhaps matching TRBD1 or TRBD2 (5 bases each). The sequence was collected from a man in his thirties or forties with Graves' ophthalmopathy. Source material: blood. CDR3 in DNA: TGTGCCAGCAGCTCAGGGAGCCTCTTAGCCAAAAACATTCAGTACTTC. Amino acid sequence: CASSSGSLLAKNIQYF.